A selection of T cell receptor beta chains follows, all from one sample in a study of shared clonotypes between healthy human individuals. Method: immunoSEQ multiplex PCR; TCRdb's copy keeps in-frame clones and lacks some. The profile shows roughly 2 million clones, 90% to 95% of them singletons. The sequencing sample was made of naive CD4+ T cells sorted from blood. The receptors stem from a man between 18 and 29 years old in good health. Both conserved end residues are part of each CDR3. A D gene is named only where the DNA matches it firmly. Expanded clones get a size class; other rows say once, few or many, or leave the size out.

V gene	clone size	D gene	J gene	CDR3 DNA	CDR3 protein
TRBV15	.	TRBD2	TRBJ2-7	TGTGCCACCAGCAGAGGTGCAGTGGGACTAGTAGGACGCCTCGAGCAGTACTTC	CATSRGAVGLVGRLEQYF
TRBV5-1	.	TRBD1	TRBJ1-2	TGCGCCAGCAGCTTGGTGGGACAGGGGCAAGATGGCTACACCTTC	CASSLVGQGQDGYTF
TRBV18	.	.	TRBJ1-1	TGTGCCAGCTCACCGGCACGGACGAACACTGAAGCTTTCTTT	CASSPARTNTEAFF
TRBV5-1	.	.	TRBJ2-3	TGCGCCAGCAGCGGGAGGATCGGAGTTAATCCCACAGATACGCAGTATTTT	CASSGRIGVNPTDTQYF
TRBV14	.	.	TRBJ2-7	TGTGCCAGCAGCCAAGAGGCGCGGTACTTC	CASSQEARYF
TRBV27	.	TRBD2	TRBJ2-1	TGTGCCAGCAGTTTAAAAGGTGGGACTAGCGGGAGCAATGAGCAGTTCTTC	CASSLKGGTSGSNEQFF
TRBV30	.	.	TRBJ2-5	TGTGCCTGGAGTGTACAGTTCGGGTTTCAAGAGACCCAGTACTTC	CAWSVQFGFQETQYF
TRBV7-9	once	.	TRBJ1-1	TGTGCCAGCGCACAGGGAGGGAGCACTGAAGCTTTCTTT	CASAQGGSTEAFF
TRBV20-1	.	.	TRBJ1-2	TGCAGTGCTAGGGCGGGGCATGGCTACACCTTC	CSARAGHGYTF
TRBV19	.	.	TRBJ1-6	TGTGCCAGTATGGCCTCCTATAATTCACCCCTCCACTTT	CASMASYNSPLHF
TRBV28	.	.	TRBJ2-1	TGTGCCAGCAGTTTATATGAAGATGAGCAGTTCTTC	CASSLYEDEQFF
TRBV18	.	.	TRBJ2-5	TGTGCCAGCTCACCTACTTTCCAAGAGACCCAGTACTTC	CASSPTFQETQYF
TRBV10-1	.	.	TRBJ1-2	TGCGCCAGCAGTGAGAGTAGGGACTATGGCTACACCTTC	CASSESRDYGYTF
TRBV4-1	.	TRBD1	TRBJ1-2	TGCGCCAGCAGCCAAGACCCGGACAGGGGGCGCGGGGGCTATGGCTACACCTTC	CASSQDPDRGRGGYGYTF
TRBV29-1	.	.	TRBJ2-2	TGCAGCGTTGCGGTGTTGGCCTTTCCCCCCGGGGAGCTGTTTTTT	CSVAVLAFPPGELFF
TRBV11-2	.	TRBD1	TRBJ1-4	TGTGCCAGCAGCATACCGGGACAGGGCAGGGGTGAAAAACTGTTTTTT	CASSIPGQGRGEKLFF
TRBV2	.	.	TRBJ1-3	TGTGCCAGCAGTGAAGTAGGGCTTATCTCTGGAAACACCATATATTTT	CASSEVGLISGNTIYF
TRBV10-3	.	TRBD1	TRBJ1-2	TGTGCCATAAATTTCGGGGACAGGGGATCCTCTGGCTACACCTTC	CAINFGDRGSSGYTF
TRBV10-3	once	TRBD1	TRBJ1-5	TGTGCCAGCAGGCAAGGGACAGGGTATAGCAATCAGCCCCAGCATTTT	CASRQGTGYSNQPQHF
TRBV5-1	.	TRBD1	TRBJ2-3	TGCGCCAGCAGCCTATCTTTGAGGGGACAGGGGGCGCTTAGCACAGATACGCAGTATTTT	CASSLSLRGQGALSTDTQYF
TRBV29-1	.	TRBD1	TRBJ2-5	TGCAGCGTTGGAGCCCGAGACAGGGGGACGGAGACCCAGTACTTC	CSVGARDRGTETQYF
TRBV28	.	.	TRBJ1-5	TGTGCCAGCAGCCCCCCACAGGGTGGCAATCAGCCCCAGCATTTT	CASSPPQGGNQPQHF
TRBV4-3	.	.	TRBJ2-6	TGCGCCAGCAGCCAAGAACTAGGTGGGTTCAATGGGGCCAACGTCCTGACTTTC	CASSQELGGFNGANVLTF
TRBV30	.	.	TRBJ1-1	TGTGCCTGGAGTGTACTATTGGGGACTGAAGCTTTCTTT	CAWSVLLGTEAFF
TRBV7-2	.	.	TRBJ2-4	TGTGCCAGCAGTCTGGACGGGACCAAAAACATTCAGTACTTC	CASSLDGTKNIQYF
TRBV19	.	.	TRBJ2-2	TGTGCCAGTAGACGCAGAGGCACGGGGGAGCTGTTTTTT	CASRRRGTGELFF
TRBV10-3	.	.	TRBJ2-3	TGTGCCATCAGTGAGTCGGAGACTAGCACAGATACGCAGTATTTT	CAISESETSTDTQYF
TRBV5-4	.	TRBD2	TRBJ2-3	TGTGCCAGCAGCTTGGATGAGCGGGGGGGCACAGATACGCAGTATTTT	CASSLDERGGTDTQYF
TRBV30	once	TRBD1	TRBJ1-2	TGTGCCTGGAGTGTCAAGGGGGCGCCCCATGGCTACACCTTC	CAWSVKGAPHGYTF
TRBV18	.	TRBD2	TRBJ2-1	TGTGCCAGCTCACCATCCAGCGGGAGTTTTAATGAGCAGTTCTTC	CASSPSSGSFNEQFF
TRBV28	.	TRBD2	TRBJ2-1	TGTGCCAGCAGTCTCCGCCTAGCGGGGGGGCAGAGTGAGCAGTTCTTC	CASSLRLAGGQSEQFF
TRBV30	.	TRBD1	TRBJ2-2	TGTGCCTGGAAACCCTGGACAGGTTCGACCGGGGAGCTGTTTTTT	CAWKPWTGSTGELFF
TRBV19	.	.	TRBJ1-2	TGTGCCAGTAGTATAGGACCAGGCGGTACTGGCTACACCTTC	CASSIGPGGTGYTF
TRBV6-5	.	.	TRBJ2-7	TGTGCCAGCAGTTACTCGCGGGACGAGCAGTACTTC	CASSYSRDEQYF
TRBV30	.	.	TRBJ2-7	TGTGCCTGGAGTTGGGGTTACGAGCAGTACTTC	CAWSWGYEQYF
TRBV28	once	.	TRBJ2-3	TGTGCCAGCAGCAGGATAGCCGGGGGGCAGTATTTT	CASSRIAGGQYF
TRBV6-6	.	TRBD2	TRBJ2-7	TGTGCCAGCAGTTCTAGCGGGAGGGCCAAGGAGCAGTACTTC	CASSSSGRAKEQYF
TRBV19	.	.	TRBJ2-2	TGTGCCAGTACCAGCCCTGGTCTCCGAACCGGGGAGCTGTTTTTT	CASTSPGLRTGELFF
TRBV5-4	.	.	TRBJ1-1	TGTGCCAGCAGTCAGCAGCGCCTGGGGACTGAAGCTTTCTTT	CASSQQRLGTEAFF
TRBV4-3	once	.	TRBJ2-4	TGCGCCAGCAGCCAAGGAGGGGGTCAAGCCAAAAACATTCAGTACTTC	CASSQGGGQAKNIQYF
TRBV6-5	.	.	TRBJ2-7	TGTGCCAGCAGTTACTCCGGGCAGGGGATCGCCGAGCAGTACTTC	CASSYSGQGIAEQYF
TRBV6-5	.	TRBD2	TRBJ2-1	TGTGCCAGCAGTTACTCGCGGGGGGTCCCGTACAATGAGCAGTTCTTC	CASSYSRGVPYNEQFF
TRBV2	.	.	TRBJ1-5	TGTGCCAGCAGTGACCCCCTTAGGGTTCAGCCCCAGCATTTT	CASSDPLRVQPQHF
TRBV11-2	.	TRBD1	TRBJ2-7	TGTGCCAGCAGCCCTACCGGGACAGGGTTCGAGCAGTACTTC	CASSPTGTGFEQYF
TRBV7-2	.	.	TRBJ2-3	TGTGCCAGCAGCTTAGTTGACGGCACAGATACGCAGTATTTT	CASSLVDGTDTQYF
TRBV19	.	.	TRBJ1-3	TGTGCCAGTAGTCCAACAGGGAGCGGAAACACCATATATTTT	CASSPTGSGNTIYF
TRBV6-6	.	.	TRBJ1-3	TGTGCCAGCAGTCGAACAGGGTGGAGAAACACCATATATTTT	CASSRTGWRNTIYF
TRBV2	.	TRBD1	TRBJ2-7	TGTGCCAGCAGCGCACAGGGGAGCTCCTACGAGCAGTACTTC	CASSAQGSSYEQYF
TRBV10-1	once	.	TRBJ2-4	TGCGCCAGCAGTGAGGGGGGTGCCCAGGGCAAAAACATTCAGTACTTC	CASSEGGAQGKNIQYF
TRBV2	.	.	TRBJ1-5	TGTGCCAGCAGTGAACCCCTCGTCTGGGGCAATCAGCCCCAGCATTTT	CASSEPLVWGNQPQHF
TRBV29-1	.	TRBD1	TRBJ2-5	TGCAGCGTTGGAACCGCTATAGGGACAGCCGGGAAGACCCAGTACTTC	CSVGTAIGTAGKTQYF
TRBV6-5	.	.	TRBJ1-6	TGTGCCAGCAGCTCCACAGGGAATTCACCCCTCCACTTT	CASSSTGNSPLHF
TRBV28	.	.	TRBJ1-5	TGTGCCAGCAGGCCCCAGGGGCCTCCCCAGCATTTT	CASRPQGPPQHF